The subject of this entry is one TCR beta chain. This entry belongs to a study of technical replicates of blood from a handful of donors. The method was immunoSEQ multiplex PCR; TCRdb's version includes in-frame clones alone and lacks a portion of them. This table holds approximately 85,000 clones, under 95% found once. The source material was T cells isolated from PBMCs. The sequence was obtained from a human donor in good health.

The CDR3 here is CASESPPSTDTQYF. Here the CDR3 DNA reads TGTGCCAGCGAGAGTCCCCCTAGCACAGATACGCAGTATTTT. This chain connects TRBV7-9 to TRBJ2-3; D is ambiguous. Germline CDR1 SEHNR, CDR2 FQNEAQ (reference sequence). The CDR3 sequence is 14 residues long. V was clipped by 8 bases and J by 0 bases, with 12 bases between them.